This TCR beta chain was captured in a study of T cell responses to AZD1222 COVID-19 vaccine. General study results and limits: Repertoire sampling happened only post peak T cell response. The donor group comprised mostly white British people and more females; the analysis possibly underestimated clonal diversity.

TCRdb keeps only in-frame clones here, not all; method: immunoSEQ multiplex PCR. Here the sample spans 65,000 to 80,000 clones, roughly 94% being singletons. About this clone: What it binds is unknown.

The length of the CDR3 is 13 residues. From germline, CDR1 is SGHRS and CDR2 YFSETQ. V was shortened by 0 bases and J by 5 bases, with 6 bases between the two germline ends. This chain joins TRBV5-1 and TRBJ2-1, with D possibly TRBD2 on 6 matching bases. This sequence was found in an adult in good health. Sample: peripheral blood, taken on day 0 of MenACWY control vaccination. CDR3: CASSLGLDNEQFF. CDR3 bases: TGCGCCAGCAGCTTGGGACTAGACAATGAGCAGTTCTTC.